The rows below give T cell receptor beta chains drawn from one sample of a study of T cell responses to AZD1222 COVID-19 vaccine. TCRdb's copy holds only in-frame clones and misses some; the assay was immunoSEQ multiplex PCR. The sample has about 200,000 clones, about 93% seen once; the top ten hold roughly 1%. Sample: peripheral blood, taken 28 days after the second AZD1222 dose. These receptors all come from an adult who received the AZD1222 COVID-19 vaccine. CDR3s include the opening cysteine and the closing phenylalanine or tryptophan. Each record gives: J gene, V gene, clone size, D gene, CDR3 protein, CDR3 DNA. D genes are given only for firm matches. Expanded clones are given a class, and other clones once, few, many or no size at all.

J: TRBJ2-6; V: TRBV5-1; size: -; D: -; CDR3: CASRLGVTGANVLTF; DNA: TGCGCCAGCAGGCTCGGGGTGACTGGGGCCAACGTCCTGACTTTC
J: TRBJ2-3; V: TRBV30; size: -; D: -; CDR3: CAWGAGDTQYF; DNA: TGTGCCTGGGGGGCCGGGGATACGCAGTATTTT
J: TRBJ1-1; V: TRBV11-2; size: -; D: -; CDR3: CASNPSPWANTEAFF; DNA: TGTGCCAGCAACCCTTCCCCCTGGGCGAACACTGAAGCTTTCTTT
J: TRBJ1-1; V: TRBV6-5; size: -; D: -; CDR3: CASSRSIQHTEAFF; DNA: TGTGCCAGCAGTCGTTCGATCCAGCACACTGAAGCTTTCTTT
J: TRBJ1-1; V: TRBV7-9; size: once; D: -; CDR3: CASSFSFLLPTDTEAFF; DNA: TGTGCCAGCAGCTTCTCTTTTCTCTTACCAACCGACACTGAAGCTTTCTTT
J: TRBJ2-3; V: TRBV2; size: -; D: TRBD1; CDR3: CASKQGHTQYF; DNA: TGTGCCAGCAAACAGGGGCATACGCAGTATTTT
J: TRBJ1-1; V: TRBV5-1; size: -; D: TRBD1; CDR3: CASSTRQGGTEAFF; DNA: TGCGCCAGCAGCACCAGACAGGGAGGAACTGAAGCTTTCTTT
J: TRBJ1-1; V: TRBV10-3; size: -; D: TRBD1; CDR3: CAIRSGTGPTYLNTEAFF; DNA: TGTGCCATCAGATCCGGGACAGGGCCCACTTATTTGAACACTGAAGCTTTCTTT
J: TRBJ1-1; V: TRBV27; size: -; D: -; CDR3: CASSSAPGSNMNTEAFF; DNA: TGTGCCAGCAGTAGCGCCCCAGGGTCAAACATGAACACTGAAGCTTTCTTT
J: TRBJ2-1; V: TRBV18; size: -; D: -; CDR3: CASSPTQTNEQFF; DNA: TGTGCCAGCTCACCCACTCAGACGAATGAGCAGTTCTTC
J: TRBJ1-3; V: TRBV5-6; size: -; D: -; CDR3: CASSLARRAGNTIYF; DNA: TGTGCCAGCAGCTTGGCCCGGAGGGCTGGAAACACCATATATTTT
J: TRBJ1-2; V: TRBV11-2; size: -; D: TRBD1; CDR3: CASRFPDRSLGYTF; DNA: TGTGCCAGCAGGTTTCCGGACAGGTCTCTAGGCTACACCTTC
J: TRBJ2-1; V: TRBV7-3; size: -; D: TRBD2; CDR3: CASSFAGGDEQFF; DNA: TGTGCCAGCAGCTTCGCGGGAGGGGATGAGCAGTTCTTC
J: TRBJ1-3; V: TRBV5-1; size: -; D: -; CDR3: CASSLQHASSGNTIYF; DNA: TGCGCCAGCAGCCTCCAGCATGCAAGCTCTGGAAACACCATATATTTT
J: TRBJ1-2; V: TRBV28; size: -; D: -; CDR3: CASSSGTVYGYTF; DNA: TGTGCCAGCAGTTCCGGGACCGTCTATGGCTACACCTTC
J: TRBJ1-6; V: TRBV21-1; size: -; D: -; CDR3: CASLHETRARDNSPLHF; DNA: TGTGCCAGCCTTCACGAAACCAGGGCAAGAGATAATTCACCCCTCCACTTT
J: TRBJ2-3; V: TRBV18; size: -; D: -; CDR3: CASSPLAADTDTQYF; DNA: TGTGCCAGCTCACCATTAGCGGCAGACACAGATACGCAGTATTTT
J: TRBJ2-3; V: TRBV7-2; size: -; D: TRBD2; CDR3: CASSISAGGPQATQYF; DNA: TGTGCCAGCAGCATCTCGGCGGGGGGCCCTCAGGCTACGCAGTATTTT
J: TRBJ1-3; V: TRBV9; size: -; D: TRBD1; CDR3: CASSGGQGRGNTIYF; DNA: TGTGCCAGCAGCGGGGGACAGGGGAGAGGAAACACCATATATTTT
J: TRBJ1-4; V: TRBV7-6; size: -; D: -; CDR3: CASSLDGQSNEKLFF; DNA: TGTGCCAGCAGCTTAGACGGGCAGTCTAATGAAAAACTGTTTTTT
J: TRBJ2-1; V: TRBV18; size: -; D: -; CDR3: CASSPSQGSGNEQFF; DNA: TGTGCCAGCTCACCTAGTCAGGGGTCCGGGAATGAGCAGTTCTTC
J: TRBJ1-1; V: TRBV6-5; size: -; D: -; CDR3: CASSYGEVLTHTEAFF; DNA: TGTGCCAGCAGTTACGGAGAGGTGCTAACCCACACTGAAGCTTTCTTT
J: TRBJ2-1; V: TRBV9; size: -; D: TRBD1; CDR3: CASSVVLWDREFHEQFF; DNA: TGTGCCAGCAGCGTAGTTCTGTGGGACAGGGAGTTCCATGAGCAGTTCTTC
J: TRBJ2-7; V: TRBV4-2; size: -; D: TRBD2; CDR3: CASSPREGGGGEQYF; DNA: TGTGCCAGCAGCCCTCGGGAAGGCGGGGGGGGCGAGCAGTACTTC
J: TRBJ1-5; V: TRBV30; size: -; D: -; CDR3: CAWSVQGWWSNQPQHF; DNA: TGTGCCTGGAGTGTCCAGGGCTGGTGGAGCAATCAGCCCCAGCATTTT
J: TRBJ2-7; V: TRBV9; size: -; D: TRBD2; CDR3: CASSVGFPSGGAYEQYF; DNA: TGTGCCAGCAGCGTAGGTTTTCCCAGCGGGGGGGCCTACGAGCAGTACTTC
J: TRBJ1-5; V: TRBV28; size: -; D: -; CDR3: CASSLGQGYQPQHF; DNA: TGTGCCAGCAGTTTAGGTCAGGGGTATCAGCCCCAGCATTTT
J: TRBJ1-3; V: TRBV19; size: -; D: -; CDR3: CASSRGSDSSGNTIYF; DNA: TGTGCCAGTAGTAGAGGCTCGGACAGCTCTGGAAACACCATATATTTT
J: TRBJ2-3; V: TRBV6-2/TRBV6-3; size: -; D: -; CDR3: CASSYVGGGTDTQYF; DNA: TGTGCCAGCAGTTACGTCGGCGGGGGCACAGATACGCAGTATTTT
J: TRBJ1-2; V: TRBV11-2; size: -; D: -; CDR3: CASSLDLGTYGYTF; DNA: TGTGCCAGCAGCTTAGATCTGGGGACCTATGGCTACACCTTC
J: TRBJ1-2; V: TRBV5-1; size: -; D: -; CDR3: CASSPGGRTVYGYTF; DNA: TGCGCCAGCTCCCCTGGGGGACGGACGGTCTATGGCTACACCTTC
J: TRBJ1-5; V: TRBV1; size: -; D: -; CDR3: CTSSHYPGDRNQPQHF; DNA: TGCACCAGCAGCCATTACCCAGGGGACCGCAATCAGCCCCAGCATTTT
J: TRBJ2-3; V: TRBV7-2; size: -; D: -; CDR3: CASSLGTQYF; DNA: TGTGCCAGCAGCTTAGGTACGCAGTATTTT
J: TRBJ1-5; V: TRBV2; size: -; D: -; CDR3: CASSEAQQGGFQPQHF; DNA: TGTGCCAGCAGTGAAGCGCAACAGGGAGGCTTTCAGCCCCAGCATTTT
J: TRBJ1-2; V: TRBV6-5; size: -; D: -; CDR3: CASKISTSNYGYTF; DNA: TGTGCCAGCAAGATTTCGACATCTAACTATGGCTACACCTTC
J: TRBJ2-7; V: TRBV10-3; size: -; D: TRBD1; CDR3: CAIGQVLYEQYF; DNA: TGTGCCATCGGACAGGTCCTGTACGAGCAGTACTTC
J: TRBJ1-2; V: TRBV27; size: -; D: -; CDR3: CASSRGLNYGYTF; DNA: TGTGCCAGCAGCCGGGGCCTTAACTATGGCTACACCTTC
J: TRBJ1-1; V: TRBV18; size: -; D: TRBD1; CDR3: CASSSDRVETEAFF; DNA: TGTGCCAGCTCATCCGACAGGGTGGAGACTGAAGCTTTCTTT
J: TRBJ2-1; V: TRBV11-1; size: -; D: -; CDR3: CASSQSIQGNHEQFF; DNA: TGTGCCAGCAGCCAGTCGATACAGGGAAACCATGAGCAGTTCTTC
J: TRBJ1-1; V: TRBV11-2; size: -; D: -; CDR3: CASSSTTLRRTEAFF; DNA: TGTGCCAGCAGCTCGACGACCCTGAGGAGGACTGAAGCTTTCTTT
J: TRBJ1-2; V: TRBV18; size: -; D: -; CDR3: CASSPQGNNYGYTF; DNA: TGTGCCAGCTCACCGCAGGGGAATAACTATGGCTACACCTTC
J: TRBJ2-7; V: TRBV25-1; size: -; D: -; CDR3: CASSGGQGPREQYF; DNA: TGTGCCAGCAGTGGCGGGCAGGGGCCCCGCGAGCAGTACTTC
J: TRBJ2-7; V: TRBV27; size: few; D: TRBD2; CDR3: CASSLGAGAYEQYF; DNA: TGTGCCAGCAGTTTAGGGGCGGGGGCCTACGAGCAGTACTTC
J: TRBJ2-7; V: TRBV6-5; size: -; D: TRBD2; CDR3: CASSYGLAFEQYF; DNA: TGTGCCAGCAGTTACGGACTAGCCTTCGAGCAGTACTTC
J: TRBJ2-3; V: TRBV7-2; size: -; D: -; CDR3: CASSYQGTGTDTQYF; DNA: TGTGCCAGCAGCTACCAGGGGACCGGCACAGATACGCAGTATTTT
J: TRBJ1-6; V: TRBV19; size: -; D: -; CDR3: CASSDSLRGSPLHF; DNA: TGTGCCAGTAGCGACAGCCTCCGGGGATCACCCCTCCACTTT
J: TRBJ2-5; V: TRBV9; size: -; D: TRBD2; CDR3: CASSVGGTSGGGETQYF; DNA: TGTGCCAGCAGCGTAGGAGGGACTAGCGGGGGCGGGGAGACCCAGTACTTC
J: TRBJ1-2; V: TRBV19; size: -; D: -; CDR3: CASSFRDRNYGYTF; DNA: TGTGCCAGTAGTTTCCGGGACCGCAACTATGGCTACACCTTC